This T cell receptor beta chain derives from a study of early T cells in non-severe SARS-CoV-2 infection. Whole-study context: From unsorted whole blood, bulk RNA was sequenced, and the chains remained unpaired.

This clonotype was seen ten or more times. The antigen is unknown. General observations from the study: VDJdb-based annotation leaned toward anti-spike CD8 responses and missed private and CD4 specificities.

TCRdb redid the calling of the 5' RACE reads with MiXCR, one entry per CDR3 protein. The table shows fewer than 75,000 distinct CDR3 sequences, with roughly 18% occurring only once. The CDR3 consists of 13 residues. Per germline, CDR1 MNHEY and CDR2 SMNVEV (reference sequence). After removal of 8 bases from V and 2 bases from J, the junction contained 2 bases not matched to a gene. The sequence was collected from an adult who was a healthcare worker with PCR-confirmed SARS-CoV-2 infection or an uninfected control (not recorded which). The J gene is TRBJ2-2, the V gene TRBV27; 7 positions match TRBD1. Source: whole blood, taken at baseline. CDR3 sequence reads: CASRQGNTGELFF. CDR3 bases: TGTGCCAGCCGACAGGGAAACACCGGGGAGCTGTTTTTT.